This T cell receptor (beta chain) stems from a study of cytomegalovirus exposure and HLA in healthy donors. The study's findings and limits: In a later analysis, TCR beta V- and J-gene trimming showed a link to a missense DCLRE1C variant. Several of the most significant clusters appeared linked to common viral pathogens, based on a later analysis. Upon later analysis, TCR association rates were observed to vary by HLA locus, being highest for DRB1 and lowest for HLA-C. In an earlier analysis, productive rearrangement rates for most beta V segments clustered near 87% or 30%.

Primers for the PCR totalled 60 Vbeta and 13 Jbeta. Sequencing used immunoSEQ multiplex PCR; TCRdb keeps in-frame clones, though not all of them. The sample includes 53,000 or so clones. A note on this clone: No antigen is known for it.

Germline V gene sequence: CDR1 SEHNR, CDR2 FQNEAQ (reference sequence). This CDR3 contains 13 residues. J gave up 4 bases and V 7 bases, and 5 bases lay outside the gene matches. The receptor's source is a male donor in good health and CMV-seropositive. This chain joins TRBV7-9 and TRBJ2-3; TRBD1 matches 7 bases. The sequenced sample was PBMCs. As DNA, the CDR3 is TGTGCCAGCAACCGACAGGGTTCAGATACGCAGTATTTT. Translated: CASNRQGSDTQYF.